Listed below are T cell receptor beta chains from one sample, sequenced in a study of a mutant IDH1 vaccine in newly diagnosed glioma. No antigen has been identified for these receptors. Clones were read by immunoSEQ multiplex PCR, and TCRdb kept only the in-frame ones, dropping some. The repertoire holds about 68,000 clones, with 84% as singletons. Sequences were derived from PBMCs, sampled from a glioma patient whose treatment included an IDH1 peptide vaccine. These receptors all stem from a man in his late teens or twenties with glioma. The conserved cysteine and the conserved F or W are not part of the CDR3 here.

TRBV30	TRBJ1-1	AWSVFDTEAF
TRBV6-5	TRBJ1-1	ASSYSKGANDF
TRBV30	TRBJ1-1	AWSVFRAEAF
TRBV7-9	TRBJ2-7	ASSLRTGSNEQY
TRBV5-1	TRBJ1-3	ASSFGQGDTIY
TRBV19	TRBJ1-2	ASSPGLFYGYT
TRBV5-1	TRBJ2-6	ASSPGVQTALSGANVLT
TRBV7-9	TRBJ2-3	ASSLRDSHLTDTQY
TRBV28	TRBJ1-2	ASSSPTGGGRYGYT
TRBV2	TRBJ2-1	ASSEARGIYNEQF
TRBV19	TRBJ2-7	ASSLGGRSGLGGEQY
TRBV19	TRBJ2-3	ASSLGTPRGTDTQY
TRBV6-1	TRBJ1-1	ASRETGANTEAF
TRBV27	TRBJ2-7	ASSQDRDPTREQY
TRBV6-6	TRBJ2-3	ASTEWTDSTDTQY
TRBV13	TRBJ1-2	ASSSYRGPDRYGYT
TRBV29-1	TRBJ2-7	SVEGIGNPPRYEQY
TRBV6-5	TRBJ1-5	ASRPDRGPNQPQH
TRBV19	TRBJ1-6	ASSVSGRGHHNSPLH
TRBV7-9	TRBJ2-1	ASSFPGANNEQF
TRBV9	TRBJ1-4	ASSVRPTNEKLF
TRBV27	TRBJ2-1	ASSPTAGGYNEQF
TRBV30	TRBJ2-1	AWSVSLAWGLNEQF
TRBV7-6	TRBJ2-2	ASSQKRTGELF
TRBV7-8	TRBJ2-1	ASSLVTAGFVEQF
TRBV4-3	TRBJ1-6	ASSQDSSGSPLH
TRBV7-2	TRBJ2-7	ASSLTQGAYEQY
TRBV2	TRBJ2-7	ASRGPTALSKRYYEQY
TRBV28	TRBJ2-7	ASSPWGTASYEQY
TRBV25-1	TRBJ1-1	ASTPSGTEAF
TRBV13	TRBJ2-3	ASSPLGRGTDTQY
TRBV27	TRBJ2-6	ASSFSSGANVLT
TRBV27	TRBJ2-3	ASSSTGSPGDTQY
TRBV5-1	TRBJ2-7	ASSFISGGNYEQY
TRBV6-5	TRBJ1-5	ASSFGSNQPQH
TRBV15	TRBJ1-5	ATSRDWKGNQPQH
TRBV7-9	TRBJ1-1	ASSHRGRRTEAF
TRBV30	TRBJ2-1	AWSVRLAGGPLYNEQF
TRBV10-3	TRBJ1-4	AISEQDRVNEKLF
TRBV19	TRBJ1-3	ASRGRGSGNTIY
TRBV28	TRBJ2-4	ASSFLDREAKNIQY
TRBV11-3	TRBJ1-1	ASSNPGQGLRAF
TRBV28	TRBJ2-7	ASSTDRGLGEQY
TRBV28	TRBJ1-4	AISGQYEKLF
TRBV5-4	TRBJ2-7	ASSFQAYEQY
TRBV5-6	TRBJ2-7	ASSSGTTSPYEQY
TRBV7-2	TRBJ2-1	ASSPRGGARYNEQF
TRBV25-1	TRBJ1-2	ASSGGTLYGYT
TRBV5-1	TRBJ1-1	ASSSRQGRGSPEAF
TRBV4-1	TRBJ1-2	ASSQVRGGAGGYT